The 9 T cell receptor beta chains listed next were all sequenced from one sample in a study of beta chain features in type 1 diabetes. Reverse transcription of all isolated RNA meant that expressed TCRB transcripts were sequenced. The assay was immunoSEQ multiplex PCR, and TCRdb's table has in-frame clones only and misses some. The top ten clones hold approximately 0.065% of a sample with approximately 120,000 clones, 30% to 50% of them seen once. Sequencing input: stem cell memory CD4+ T cells from blood. These receptor sequences come from a woman between 18 and 29 years old in good health.

The rearrangement joins TRBV14 to TRBJ1-2, with a tentative D call TRBD1 (5 bases). The V gene's germline CDR1 is SGHDN and CDR2 FVKESK. There are 14 residues in the CDR3. V lost 0 bases and J 5 bases, leaving 10 bases between the germline ends. For the CDR3, the DNA is TGTGCCAGCAGCCAAGATCCCAGGGTATATGGCTACACCTTC. It codes for CASSQDPRVYGYTF.

This clone was picked up a small number of times. The rearrangement uses TRBV18 and TRBJ2-1; 7 nucleotides match TRBD2. CDR3 length: 22 residues. Unmatched junction bases numbered 27, after V lost 3 bases and J lost 4 bases. Germline CDR1 is KGHSH and CDR2 is LQKENI. The CDR3 spells CASSPIQYLGKNGGLPYNEQFF. DNA for the CDR3: TGTGCCAGCTCACCGATCCAATATCTCGGGAAAAATGGGGGACTACCATACAATGAGCAGTTCTTC.

The table lists this clone with a few counts. The chain recombines TRBV7-8 with TRBJ2-7; TRBD1 aligns across 7 bases. This CDR3 is 15 amino acids long. Looked up from germline, CDR1 is SGHVS and CDR2 is FQNEAQ. V gave up 4 bases and J gave up 2 bases; unmatched junction bases: 8. The CDR3 DNA sequence: TGTGCCAGCAGCTCAACAGGGGCAAGAACCTACGAGCAGTACTTC. Its translation is CASSSTGARTYEQYF.

The chain carries TRBV19 and TRBJ1-2, with TRBD1 identical over 7 bases. The ends lost 7 bases at V and 4 bases at J; junction bases unmatched: 6. Germline V lookup: CDR1 LNHDA, CDR2 SQIVND (reference sequence). The CDR3 extends over 13 amino acids. The DNA of the CDR3 is TGTGCCAGTACCCTAAGACAGGGCTATGGCTACACCTTC. This encodes CASTLRQGYGYTF.

The V call is TRBV28, the J call TRBJ2-5; D may be TRBD1 (5 bases). The J call is in doubt because the DNA end fits TRBJ2-7 better. This CDR3 has 12 residues. Per the germline V gene, CDR1 is MDHEN and CDR2 is SYDVKM. CDR3 in DNA: TGTGCCAGCAGTTTGGGGCAGTACGAGCAGTACTTC. Protein: CASSLGQYEQYF.

The chain links TRBV7-2 to TRBJ1-5; 9 bases line up with TRBD1. The CDR3 is 16 amino acids. CDR1 SGHTA and CDR2 FQGNSA come from the germline V gene. J was trimmed by 2 bases and V by 3 bases; bases with no gene match: 5. CDR3: CASSLTGGVGNQPQHF. The CDR3 DNA sequence: TGTGCCAGCAGCTTGACAGGGGGGGTTGGCAATCAGCCCCAGCATTTT.

The rearrangement links TRBV19 to TRBJ1-5, with 11 bases fitting TRBD1. The CDR3 spans 17 residues. Per the germline V gene, CDR1 is LNHDA and CDR2 is SQIVND (reference sequence). Trimming removed 4 bases from V and 2 bases from J; junction bases left unmatched: 7. CDR3 DNA: TGTGCCAGTAGTAAACGGGACAGGGGGAATGGCAATCAGCCCCAGCATTTT. Protein sequence: CASSKRDRGNGNQPQHF.

There are a few counts of this clone. The V and J genes are TRBV18 and TRBJ2-5, with 10 nucleotides matching TRBD1. The J call may not be correct, given that the DNA end is closer to TRBJ2-7. The germline gives CDR1 KGHSH, CDR2 LQKENI. This CDR3 spans 14 amino acids. The CDR3 DNA is TGTGCCAGCTCACCCTTGGGACAGGGGTCCGAGCAGTACTTC. Its translation: CASSPLGQGSEQYF.

The rearrangement joins TRBV30 to TRBJ2-6; D uncertain. V lost 4 bases and J lost 3, with 10 bases in between. The CDR3 runs 14 residues. Per germline, CDR1 GTSNPN and CDR2 SVGIG (reference sequence). Here the CDR3 DNA reads TGTGCCTGGACAGGCTGGGTTGGGGCCAACGTCCTGACTTTC. Its translation: CAWTGWVGANVLTF.